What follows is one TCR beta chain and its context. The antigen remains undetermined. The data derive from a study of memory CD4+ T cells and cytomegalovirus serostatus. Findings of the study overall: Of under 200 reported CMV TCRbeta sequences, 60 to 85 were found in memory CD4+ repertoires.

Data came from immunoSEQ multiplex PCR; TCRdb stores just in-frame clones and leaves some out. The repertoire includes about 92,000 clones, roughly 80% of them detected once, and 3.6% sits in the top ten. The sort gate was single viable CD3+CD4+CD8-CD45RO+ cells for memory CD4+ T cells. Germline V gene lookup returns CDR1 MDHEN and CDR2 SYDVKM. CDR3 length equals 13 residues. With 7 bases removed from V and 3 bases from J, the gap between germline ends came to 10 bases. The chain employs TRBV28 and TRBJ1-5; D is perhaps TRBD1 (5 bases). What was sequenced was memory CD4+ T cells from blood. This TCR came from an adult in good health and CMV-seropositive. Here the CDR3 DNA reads TGTGCCAGCACCCGACAGTCCAATCAGCCCCAGCATTTT. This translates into CASTRQSNQPQHF.